A selection of T cell receptor beta chains follows, all from one sample in a study of cytomegalovirus exposure and HLA in healthy donors. Generated by immunoSEQ multiplex PCR, the TCRdb table keeps only in-frame clones and is missing some. The table includes roughly 200,000 clones, around three quarters detected once. Input material: PBMCs. These receptors were collected from a man aged 25 to 40 in good health and CMV-seronegative. The CDR3 runs from the conserved cysteine through the conserved F or W. D genes are given only for firm matches.

CDR3 length | D gene | V gene | CDR3 protein
13 | TRBD1 | TRBV30 | CAWSVRGLQPQHF
17 | NA | TRBV28 | CASSSLAGRTSNQPQHF
8 | NA | TRBV9 | CASAPGFF
15 | NA | TRBV4-2 | CASSQDPGPLDEQFF
15 | TRBD1 | TRBV6-5 | CASSYSRQGRTEAFF
16 | TRBD2 | TRBV4-2 | CASSHLAGGPGYEQYF
11 | NA | TRBV28 | CASGSGVVQHF
15 | NA | TRBV28 | CASTPGDRNTGELFF
15 | NA | TRBV5-1 | CASSLWAGTTDTQYF
15 | TRBD2 | TRBV5-1 | CASSLVGRALDTQYF
15 | TRBD2 | TRBV27 | CASTSRGAGANVLTF
13 | NA | TRBV29-1 | CSALQGYTGELFF
14 | NA | TRBV9 | CASSVGGGRYEQYF
12 | NA | TRBV5-1 | CASSPFSDTQYF
15 | NA | TRBV28 | CASSLHPQGNTEAFF
12 | NA | TRBV10-1 | CASRGQSYEQYF
16 | TRBD2 | TRBV19 | CASSFKTSGRTGELFF
19 | TRBD1 | TRBV4-1 | CASSPGGTGGSYSNRPQHF
14 | TRBD1 | TRBV5-1 | CASSLLTGDTEAFF
15 | NA | TRBV19 | CASKPGSAGEDEAFF
17 | TRBD1 | TRBV11-3 | CASSLDPGAGGNEKLFF
10 | NA | TRBV6-1 | CASTTVGYTF
15 | NA | TRBV7-3 | CASSLTGGANYGYTF